Following are 9 T cell receptor beta chains from one sample sequenced in a study of T cell responses to AZD1222 COVID-19 vaccine. Sequencing was performed with immunoSEQ multiplex PCR; in TCRdb, only in-frame clones are kept and a portion is missing. Of 100,000 to 150,000 clones listed, over 75% are singletons. The sample was peripheral blood, taken on day 0 of AZD1222 vaccination. These TCRs come from an adult in good health.

The rearrangement uses TRBV20-1 and TRBJ1-4; D gene ambiguous. V lost 3 bases and J lost 8, with 13 bases in between. Per the germline V gene, CDR1 is DFQATT and CDR2 is SNEGSKA (reference sequence). This CDR3 is built from 13 residues. The CDR3 DNA is TGCAGTGCTAGTGAAGGGTTCGGGGAAAAACTGTTTTTT. It translates to CSASEGFGEKLFF.

The V call is TRBV2, the J call TRBJ2-7; D remains unclear. CDR3 length: 11 amino acids. The V gene lost 6 bases and the J gene lost 1 base, with 4 bases spanning the gap. In germline, CDR1 is SNHLY, CDR2 FYNNEI. The CDR3 DNA sequence: TGTGCCAGCAGCTTATCCTACGAGCAGTACTTC. It encodes CASSLSYEQYF.

V usage is TRBV7-9 and J usage is TRBJ1-6; TRBD1 aligns across 7 bases. J was trimmed by 7 bases and V by 5 bases; bases with no gene match: 8. The CDR3 has 15 residues. Looked up from germline, CDR1 is SEHNR and CDR2 is FQNEAQ (reference sequence). CDR3: CASSQPGQQNSPLHF. CDR3 nucleotides: TGTGCCAGCAGCCAACCGGGACAGCAAAATTCACCCCTCCACTTT.

V usage is TRBV3-1 (or the pseudogene TRBV3-2) and J usage is TRBJ1-5; no clear D gene. Germline V CDR1 and CDR2: LGHDT, YNNKEL (reference sequence). Between the trimmed V and J ends, which lost 1 base and 9 bases, there was a span of 10 bases. CDR3 size: 13 residues. The CDR3 spells CASSQVAGRPQHF. CDR3 nucleotides: TGTGCCAGCAGCCAAGTGGCCGGGAGGCCCCAGCATTTT.

J is TRBJ2-2 and V is TRBV19, with 8 bases fitting TRBD2. Trimming removed 4 bases from V and 5 bases from J; junction bases left unmatched: 6. The CDR3 extends over 15 amino acids. Germline assignment: CDR1 LNHDA and CDR2 SQIVND (reference sequence). CDR3 region: CASSKRGQRTGELFF. The CDR3 DNA follows: TGTGCCAGTAGTAAGCGGGGGCAACGGACCGGGGAGCTGTTTTTT.

The chain employs TRBV30 and TRBJ1-2, with D possibly matching TRBD1 (5 bases). Germline V gene data show CDR1 as GTSNPN and CDR2 as SVGIG (reference sequence). V shed 2 bases and J shed 5 bases, with 12 bases lying between them. This CDR3 spans 13 amino acids. CDR3 DNA sequence: TGTGCCTGGAGTCCCGGGACCCTTTATGGCTACACCTTC. This gives the protein CAWSPGTLYGYTF.

This chain joins TRBV24-1 and TRBJ1-2; perhaps TRBD1 as D (6 bases). Trimming removed 5 bases at V and 7 bases at J, with 13 bases between. Germline V gene data show CDR1 as KGHDR and CDR2 as SFDVKD. The CDR3 is 13 residues long. CDR3 in amino acids: CATSAYRASGYTF. The CDR3 nucleotides are TGTGCCACCAGTGCCTACAGGGCTAGTGGCTACACCTTC.

This sequence joins TRBV10-3 and TRBJ1-1, with 7 bases matching TRBD1. The CDR3 extends over 15 amino acids. Germline CDR1 ENHRY, CDR2 SYGVKD. The V and J ends lost 7 bases and 4 bases, in that order; junction bases with no gene match: 12. This chain's CDR3 is CAITPTGEAGTEAFF. The CDR3 nucleotides are TGTGCCATCACTCCCACAGGGGAGGCGGGCACTGAAGCTTTCTTT.

The chain links TRBV4-2 to TRBJ2-7; TRBD2 aligns across 10 bases. Germline V CDR1 and CDR2: LGHNA, YNFKEQ. CDR3 length: 14 residues. V shed 6 bases and J 3 bases; nucleotides not matched to a gene: 5. CDR3 in amino acids: CASRSLAGNYEQYF. CDR3 sequence (DNA): TGTGCCAGCAGATCACTAGCGGGGAACTACGAGCAGTACTTC.